The clone carrying this T cell receptor beta chain was recorded once. Its matching antigen is unknown. Relative to the germline gene, one junction end is altered; a read error may explain this. The data stem from a study of PD-1 blockade in classical Hodgkin lymphoma. Study findings and constraints: In newly diagnosed patients, baseline TCR diversity was reportedly below that of healthy donors.

Noted time point: cycle 4 day 1 (C4D1), after six to seven weeks of nivolumab. In every patient, relapse followed autologous stem cell transplantation, while exposure to brentuximab vedotin differed. Progressive disease, partial response or complete response was each patient's best response. Germline V gives CDR1 MNHEY, CDR2 SMNVEV (reference sequence). This CDR3 comprises 14 residues. Assay: immunoSEQ multiplex PCR; the TCRdb copy retains only in-frame clones and omits some. The table shows 50,000 or so clones, with around 91% occurring only once. The source is a human donor with classical Hodgkin lymphoma. The sequences come from peripheral blood mononuclear cells (PBMCs), collected before the fourth cycle of nivolumab. The chain employs TRBV27 and TRBJ2-7, with 9 bases matching TRBD1. The CDR3 DNA reads as TGTGGCAGCAGCCGACAGGGGGATGTTTACGAGCAGTACTTC. It specifies CGSSRQGDVYEQYF.